The clone carrying this T cell receptor (beta chain) has just a few counts. V was trimmed by 5 bases and J by 5 bases, leaving 15 bases between them. CDR3 length: 13 residues. Germline V gene lookup returns CDR1 GTSNPN and CDR2 SVGIG (reference sequence). The data belong to a study of T cells in Graves' hyperthyroidism and ophthalmopathy. The overall study: Blood from the periphery was taken at initial diagnosis, before any treatment.

Amplified regions were TCR beta CDR3 sequences from RNA transcripts. The TCR CDR3 was amplified in a first-round RT-PCR using the HTBI primer set. Using its own MiXCR run on the multiplex PCR reads, TCRdb lists one record per CDR3 protein. The sample includes under 400,000 distinct CDR3 sequences, 18% of them seen just once. The source material was blood. This clonotype was sampled from a woman aged 45-65 years with Graves' hyperthyroidism. This chain uses TRBV30 with TRBJ2-5; unclear D gene. CDR3 loop: CAWSPGSPETQYF. CDR3 sequence (DNA): TGTGCCTGGTCTCCAGGCTCCCCTGAGACCCAGTACTTC. Combining the CDR3 with reference TRBV30 and TRBJ2-5 gives the whole variable domain SQTIHQWPATLVQPVGSPLSLECTVEGTSNPNLYWYRQAAGRGLQLLFYSVGIGQISSEVPQNLSASRPQDRQFILSSKKLLLSDSGFYLCAWSPGSPETQYFGPGTRLLVL.